Sequencing of this T cell receptor beta chain was carried out in a study of shared clonotypes between healthy human individuals. TCRdb's copy holds only in-frame clones and misses some; the assay was immunoSEQ multiplex PCR. The table records 1.6 million or so clones, more than 95% of them present only once. Details on this clone: Its antigen is still unknown.

Overall study results and limits: Limitation of the genetic and exposure-history diversity represented came from the few donors. The naive CD4 repertoires of several donors were compared, and approximately 4.5% of clonotypes were shared.

This TCR was sampled from a man aged 30 to 39 in good health. The sample was naive CD4+ T cells sorted from blood. Subset defined: CD45RA+ positively selected.

CDR3 in DNA: TGTGCCAGCAGCTACATCGGACAGGGGCTCGGGGAGCTGTTTTTT. Amino acid sequence: CASSYIGQGLGELFF. The genes are TRBV5-6 and TRBJ2-2, with 9 bases that match TRBD1. CDR1 is SGHDT, CDR2 YYEEEE, per germline. The V segment lost 3 bases and the J segment 7 bases; nucleotides outside the gene matches: 7. This CDR3 has 15 amino acids.